These 20 T cell receptor beta chains share one sample of origin, sequenced in a study of neurological immune-mediated disorders. TCRdb reprocessed the 5' RACE reads via MiXCR and lists one record per CDR3 protein. The sample lists tens of thousands of distinct CDR3 sequences, about 2.5% occurring once. The material sequenced was PBMCs. The receptors were sampled from a man aged 50-59 years with multiple sclerosis.

This clonotype was seen at least ten times. The CDR3 coding sequence is TGCAGTGCTAGAGGACAGGTGAACACTGAAGCTTTCTTT. Its protein product is CSARGQVNTEAFF. The chain combines TRBV20-1 with TRBJ1-1; D might be TRBD1 (6 bases). This CDR3 contains 13 residues. Germline CDR1 DFQATT, CDR2 SNEGSKA (reference sequence). Trimming took 1 base from V and 0 from J, leaving 6 bases between them.

In this sample, this clonotype turned up many times. The rearrangement links TRBV7-9 to TRBJ1-5; D ambiguous. Trimming removed 3 bases at V and 0 bases at J, with 6 bases between. This CDR3 has 14 amino acids. Germline CDR1 reads SEHNR; CDR2 reads FQNEAQ (reference sequence). The CDR3 DNA reads TGTGCCAGCAGCTTTGCCTATAGCAATCAGCCCCAGCATTTT. Its translation is CASSFAYSNQPQHF. Supplemented by reference TRBV7-9 and TRBJ1-5, the full variable domain reads DTGVSQNPRHKITKRGQNVTFRCDPISEHNRLYWYRQTLGQGPEFLTYFQNEAQLEKSRLLSDRFSAERPKGSFSTLEIQRTEQGDSAMYLCASSFAYSNQPQHFGDGTRLSIL.

There are many counts of this clonotype. V gene TRBV5-1 combines with J gene TRBJ2-1, with 14 bases fitting TRBD2. Germline lookup yields CDR1 SGHRS and CDR2 YFSETQ. The V segment lost 4 bases and the J segment 10 bases; nucleotides outside the gene matches: 13. The CDR3 contains 17 residues. CDR3 in amino acids: CASSLPGLAGAGREQFF. The CDR3 nucleotides are TGCGCCAGCAGCCTCCCGGGACTAGCGGGGGCCGGCAGGGAGCAGTTCTTC.

This clonotype showed up many times. The chain links TRBV3-1 to TRBJ1-2; possibly TRBD1 for D (6 bases). This CDR3 region has 15 residues. In germline, CDR1 is LGHDT, CDR2 YNNKEL (reference sequence). V was pared by 1 base and J by 5 bases, with 14 bases between. The CDR3 bases are TGTGCCAGCAGCCAAGCCGCCCGGGACATTTATGGCTACACCTTC. As protein: CASSQAARDIYGYTF.

This clonotype was detected ten times or more. This rearrangement joins TRBV5-1 to TRBJ2-7, with TRBD1 matching over 8 bases. In germline, CDR1 is SGHRS, CDR2 YFSETQ. Trimming at V came to 0 bases and at J to 6 bases, leaving 2 bases not matched to a gene. The CDR3 consists of 13 residues. The CDR3 protein is CASSLGTGSEQYF. In DNA form, the CDR3 reads TGCGCCAGCAGCTTGGGGACAGGGTCCGAGCAGTACTTC.

This clonotype was picked up many times. The chain joins TRBV12-3 or TRBV12-4 to TRBJ1-2, with D hard to call. This CDR3 is 12 amino acids long. The V and J ends lost 3 bases and 4 bases respectively, with 6 bases between them. The CDR3, as DNA: TGTGCCAGCAGTTTTTCAAGCTATGGCTACACCTTC. This codes for CASSFSSYGYTF.

There are many counts of this clonotype. The chain uses TRBV28 and TRBJ2-3; 9 nucleotides match TRBD2. Germline CDR1 is MDHEN and CDR2 is SYDVKM. V lost 7 bases to trimming and J lost 4 bases; unmatched junction nucleotides: 18. The CDR3 is 18 amino acids. CDR3 sequence reads: CASIRRLAGSLPADTQYF. The CDR3 bases are TGTGCCAGCATCCGGAGGCTAGCGGGGAGCCTTCCCGCAGATACGCAGTATTTT.

Many counts were recorded for this clonotype. This chain connects TRBV4-2 to TRBJ2-2; 10 bases map to TRBD2. After removal of 7 bases from V and 0 bases from J, the junction contained 2 bases not matched to a gene. Germline CDR1 reads LGHNA; CDR2 reads YNFKEQ. This CDR3 region has 15 residues. CDR3 bases: TGTGCCAGCATTAGCGGGGGGCCGAACACCGGGGAGCTGTTTTTT. It is translated as CASISGGPNTGELFF.

The table lists this clonotype with many counts. This chain links TRBV3-1 with TRBJ2-4; D is uncertain. Germline V gene data show CDR1 as LGHDT and CDR2 as YNNKEL (reference sequence). Trimming left V 4 bases short and J 4 bases short, with 11 bases between. The CDR3 runs to 14 residues. The CDR3 here is CASSPWATKNIQYF. CDR3 sequence (DNA): TGTGCCAGCAGCCCCTGGGCCACAAAAAACATTCAGTACTTC.

In this sample, this clonotype turned up many times. This chain joins TRBV5-1 and TRBJ2-3, with TRBD1 as a possible D gene (6 bases). The germline V gene encodes CDR1 SGHRS and CDR2 YFSETQ. The length of the CDR3 is 14 residues. Trimming took 3 bases from V and 2 from J, leaving 10 bases between them. CDR3 nucleotide sequence: TGCGCCAGCAGCTCCGGACAGCTCACAGATACGCAGTATTTT. Its protein is CASSSGQLTDTQYF.

Note on this clonotype: Just one base apart from a much larger clone, this may be a read error. The rearrangement uses TRBV12-3 or TRBV12-4 and TRBJ1-5, with D hard to call. The CDR3 runs 13 residues. The CDR3 spells CASNQQPGSTQNF. Written as DNA, the CDR3 is TGTGCCAGCAACCAACAGCCAGGCAGCACCCAGAATTTT.

The rearrangement joins TRBV7-6 to TRBJ2-7; the D gene is possibly TRBD2 (6 bases). The CDR3 covers 15 residues. Germline V CDR1 and CDR2: SGHVS, FNYEAQ. Trimming pared 5 bases from V and 0 bases from J, leaving 14 bases between. The chain's CDR3 is CASSPLTGSSYEQYF. Here the CDR3 DNA reads TGTGCCAGCAGCCCCTTGACCGGGAGCTCCTACGAGCAGTACTTC.

This clonotype was detected ten times or more. The chain links TRBV20-1 to TRBJ2-1, with 8 bases matching TRBD2. Germline V gives CDR1 DFQATT, CDR2 SNEGSKA (reference sequence). The CDR3 has 15 residues. V lost 3 bases, J lost 0 bases, and 4 bases stayed unmatched. CDR3 sequence: CSASERGSSYNEQFF. In DNA, the CDR3 is TGCAGTGCTAGTGAGCGGGGGTCCTCCTACAATGAGCAGTTCTTC.

This clonotype was seen ten or more times. J is TRBJ2-1 and V is TRBV12-3 or TRBV12-4, with 9 bases aligning to TRBD2. The junction had 8 bases not matched to a gene; V was cut back by 7 bases and J by 4 bases. The CDR3 has 15 residues. DNA for the CDR3: TGTGCCAGCAAAGGGATTAGCGGGGGTTACAATGAGCAGTTCTTC. It yields the protein CASKGISGGYNEQFF.

For this clonotype: A much larger clonotype is one base distant, so this may be a read error. V gene TRBV7-8 combines with J gene TRBJ1-1; maybe TRBD1 (5 bases). CDR1 SGHVS and CDR2 FQNEAQ come from the germline V gene. This CDR3 spans 13 amino acids. This CDR3 is CTSSTKGGGPAFF. CDR3 sequence (DNA): TGTACCAGCAGCACCAAGGGTGGGGGACCGGCTTTCTTT.

This clonotype has a count of ten or more. The chain carries TRBV5-1 and TRBJ1-4; 7 nucleotides line up with TRBD1. Germline V gene sequence: CDR1 SGHRS, CDR2 YFSETQ. V lost 2 bases and J lost 5; bases outside the gene matches: 3. This CDR3 has 14 residues. Here the CDR3 reads CASSLKGANEKLFF. The CDR3 DNA reads TGCGCCAGCAGCTTAAAGGGGGCAAATGAAAAACTGTTTTTT.

The table lists this clonotype with many counts. The chain uses TRBV15 and TRBJ2-3; 11 bases align to TRBD1. This CDR3 has 17 residues. The germline V gene encodes CDR1 LNHNV and CDR2 YYDKDF (reference sequence). V shed 0 bases and J 7 bases; nucleotides not matched to a gene: 9. CDR3 sequence reads: CATSRDPFGTGGNTQYF. As DNA, the CDR3 is TGTGCCACCAGCAGAGATCCTTTCGGGACAGGGGGAAATACGCAGTATTTT.

The rearrangement joins TRBV7-8 to TRBJ2-1, with D perhaps TRBD1 or TRBD2 (5 bases each). CDR1 is SGHVS, CDR2 FQNEAQ, per germline. Trimming took off 4 bases at V and 7 bases at J, with 8 bases between the two ends. CDR3 length: 12 residues. CDR3 coding DNA: TGTGCCAGCAGCTCCTGGGGGAATGAGCAGTTCTTC. This gives the protein CASSSWGNEQFF.

This clonotype came up many times. The chain uses TRBV5-1 and TRBJ1-1; D gene unclear. This CDR3 spans 14 amino acids. In germline, CDR1 is SGHRS, CDR2 YFSETQ. Trimming left V 2 bases short and J 0 bases short, with 8 bases between. CDR3 loop: CASSFATLNTEAFF. DNA for the CDR3: TGCGCCAGCAGCTTCGCGACGTTGAACACTGAAGCTTTCTTT.

This clonotype was found many times. The chain carries TRBV7-2 and TRBJ1-5; D is undetermined. CDR1 SGHTA and CDR2 FQGNSA come from the germline V gene. CDR3 length: 14 amino acids. V was clipped by 1 base and J by 6 bases, with 10 bases between them. CDR3 protein: CASSLGQAVQPQHF. The CDR3 DNA is TGTGCCAGCAGCTTAGGACAAGCGGTTCAGCCCCAGCATTTT.